The rows below give T cell receptor beta chains drawn from one sample of a study of OX40 agonist ivuxolimab in advanced cancers. Produced via immunoSEQ multiplex PCR; TCRdb's table is partial and in-frame only. The sample includes around 40,000 clones, around 88% of them seen just once. The sequencing used CD4+ or CD8+ T cells sorted from blood, collected in a trial of the OX40 agonist ivuxolimab. The receptors originated from an adult with an advanced solid tumor such as melanoma, head and neck, liver or kidney cancer. Each CDR3 is given with its conserved first and last residue. A D gene is named only where the DNA matches it firmly. Expanded clones are given a class, and other clones once, few, many or no size at all.

>TRBV13|TRBJ1-2|TRBD1|.
CASSSALPGQGKFYGYTF
TGTGCCAGCAGCTCAGCCCTTCCGGGACAGGGAAAATTCTATGGCTACACCTTC
>TRBV29-1|TRBJ2-3|TRBD2|.
CSVGLAGGYADTQYF
TGCAGCGTTGGGCTAGCGGGAGGCTACGCAGATACGCAGTATTTT
>TRBV7-2|TRBJ2-1|TRBD2|.
CASSRRLAGSSYNEQFF
TGTGCCAGCAGCCGGCGACTAGCGGGAAGCTCCTACAATGAGCAGTTCTTC
>TRBV30|TRBJ2-1|TRBD1|.
CAWRTGTEEQFF
TGTGCCTGGAGGACAGGGACCGAGGAGCAGTTCTTC
>TRBV7-8|TRBJ1-5|.|.
CASSSGSLLQPQHF
TGTGCCAGCAGCTCCGGGTCTCTACTTCAGCCCCAGCATTTT
>TRBV7-9|TRBJ2-7|TRBD2|.
CASSSSGFAHNEQYF
TGTGCCAGCAGCTCTAGCGGATTCGCTCATAACGAGCAGTACTTC
>TRBV4-1|TRBJ2-7|.|.
CASSPPEQVYEQYF
TGCGCCAGCAGCCCCCCCGAACAGGTCTACGAGCAGTACTTC
>TRBV7-9|TRBJ2-3|.|few
CASSLAEAAKSDTQYF
TGTGCCAGCAGCTTAGCGGAGGCCGCCAAAAGCGATACGCAGTATTTT
>TRBV14|TRBJ2-7|TRBD2|.
CASSQVKLGLAGYEQYF
TGTGCCAGCAGCCAAGTGAAGCTGGGACTAGCGGGGTACGAGCAGTACTTC
>TRBV5-1|TRBJ2-3|.|.
CASSLEDITDTQYF
TGCGCCAGCAGCTTGGAGGATATCACAGATACGCAGTATTTT
>TRBV7-8|TRBJ1-5|TRBD1|.
CASSFGRGNQPQHF
TGTGCCAGCAGCTTCGGCAGGGGGAATCAGCCCCAGCATTTT
>TRBV7-9|TRBJ2-2|.|few
CASSLPRERNTGELFF
TGTGCCAGCAGCTTACCCCGAGAGCGAAACACCGGGGAGCTGTTTTTT
>TRBV5-6|TRBJ1-4|.|.
CASSLGRQARARVFF
TGTGCCAGCAGCTTGGGGAGACAAGCCCGCGCCCGTGTGTTTTTT
>TRBV7-2|TRBJ1-2|.|few
CASSFGQSYGYTF
TGTGCCAGCAGCTTCGGACAGAGCTATGGCTACACCTTC
>TRBV29-1|TRBJ1-2|.|.
CSARDLYGYTF
TGCAGCGCCAGGGATTTATATGGCTACACCTTC
>TRBV4-2|TRBJ2-1|.|.
CASSPSYRGTNNEQFF
TGTGCCAGCAGCCCTTCTTACCGGGGGACCAACAATGAGCAGTTCTTC
>TRBV5-8|TRBJ1-1|.|.
CASSLRGWEAFF
TGTGCCAGCAGCTTGAGGGGCTGGGAAGCTTTCTTT
>TRBV5-4|TRBJ2-7|.|.
CASSPSRDKYYEQYF
TGTGCCAGCTCTCCCTCCCGGGACAAGTACTACGAGCAGTACTTC
>TRBV11-2|TRBJ2-5|TRBD2|.
CASSPGWTSGGQETQYF
TGTGCCAGCAGCCCCGGATGGACTAGCGGGGGCCAAGAGACCCAGTACTTC
>TRBV11-2|TRBJ2-2|TRBD2|.
CASSLLAGGDTGELFF
TGTGCCAGCAGCTTGCTAGCGGGAGGGGACACCGGGGAGCTGTTTTTT
>TRBV4-2|TRBJ1-1|TRBD1|.
CASSENRGEAFF
TGTGCCAGCAGCGAAAACAGGGGAGAAGCTTTCTTT
>TRBV15|TRBJ1-1|TRBD1|.
CATSTYRGRNTEAFF
TGTGCCACCAGCACGTACAGGGGGCGGAACACTGAAGCTTTCTTT
>TRBV6-5|TRBJ2-7|.|.
CASSYSSRVVFNEQYF
TGTGCCAGCAGTTACTCGAGTCGGGTAGTGTTCAACGAGCAGTACTTC
>TRBV14|TRBJ2-1|TRBD2|.
CASSIAGGAPEQFF
TGTGCCAGCAGCATAGCCGGGGGGGCCCCTGAGCAGTTCTTC
>TRBV7-8|TRBJ2-5|TRBD2|few
CASSNPGTSGGETQYF
TGTGCCAGCAGCAACCCCGGGACTAGCGGGGGGGAGACCCAGTACTTC
>TRBV7-2|TRBJ2-7|.|.
CASSPPGYSYEQYF
TGTGCCAGCAGCCCCCCGGGGTACTCCTACGAGCAGTACTTC
>TRBV4-1|TRBJ1-6|.|.
CASSQYREISPLHF
TGCGCCAGCAGCCAATACAGGGAAATTTCACCCCTCCACTTT
>TRBV10-3|TRBJ2-3|TRBD1|.
CAIGGTGDLSDTQYF
TGTGCCATCGGGGGGACAGGGGACTTGTCAGATACGCAGTATTTT
>TRBV7-9|TRBJ1-2|.|.
CASSFRGRDYGYTF
TGTGCCAGCAGCTTTCGGGGCAGGGACTATGGCTACACCTTC
>TRBV19|TRBJ1-2|.|medium-sized
CASTAGVLYGYTF
TGTGCCAGTACGGCAGGGGTTCTCTATGGCTACACCTTC
>TRBV19|TRBJ1-1|TRBD1|.
CASSIELTGGSPEAFF
TGTGCCAGTAGTATAGAGCTCACAGGGGGAAGTCCTGAAGCTTTCTTT
>TRBV7-9|TRBJ2-3|.|.
CASSPGVADTQYF
TGTGCCAGCAGCCCGGGGGTCGCAGATACGCAGTATTTT
>TRBV27|TRBJ2-1|TRBD2|.
CASSRGLAGRNEQFF
TGTGCCAGCAGTCGAGGACTAGCGGGAAGGAATGAGCAGTTCTTC
>TRBV29-1|TRBJ2-7|.|.
CSGRTGTYEQYF
TGCAGCGGCCGAACAGGGACCTACGAGCAGTACTTC
>TRBV2|TRBJ1-6|.|.
CASSERPSYNSPLHF
TGTGCCAGCAGCGAAAGGCCCTCCTATAATTCACCCCTCCACTTT
>TRBV7-2|TRBJ1-2|TRBD1|.
CASNSNGQGMNNHGYTF
TGTGCCAGCAACTCGAACGGACAGGGTATGAATAACCATGGCTACACCTTC
>TRBV13|TRBJ1-5|.|few
CASSRERDQPQHF
TGTGCCAGCAGCAGGGAGAGGGATCAGCCCCAGCATTTT
>TRBV19|TRBJ1-2|TRBD1|.
CASSTDSDRAGYGYTF
TGTGCCAGTAGTACCGACTCGGACAGGGCTGGCTATGGCTACACCTTC
>TRBV13|TRBJ2-4|.|.
CASSFSGVGKNIQYF
TGTGCCAGCAGCTTCTCAGGGGTAGGCAAAAACATTCAGTACTTC
>TRBV2|TRBJ2-4|TRBD1|.
CASRGTGEDKNIQYF
TGTGCCAGCAGGGGGACAGGGGAAGACAAAAACATTCAGTACTTC
>TRBV4-1|TRBJ1-2|.|.
CASSQGQLSGYTF
TGCGCCAGCAGCCAAGGACAACTTAGCGGCTACACCTTC
>TRBV18|TRBJ2-7|.|.
CASKIDSPAVYEQYF
TGTGCCAGCAAGATAGACAGCCCAGCAGTCTACGAGCAGTACTTC
>TRBV7-9|TRBJ2-1|TRBD2|.
CASSPLAGGNYNEQFF
TGTGCCAGCAGCCCATTAGCGGGGGGGAATTACAATGAGCAGTTCTTC
>TRBV7-9|TRBJ1-4|.|.
CASSHRDRPSVIVF
TGTGCCAGCAGCCATCGGGACCGCCCTTCTGTGATCGTTTTT
>TRBV7-7|TRBJ2-1|TRBD2|.
CASSSAGGNYNEQFF
TGTGCCAGCAGCAGCGCGGGGGGAAATTACAATGAGCAGTTCTTC
>TRBV7-9|TRBJ2-1|.|.
CASSLEGPPYNEQFF
TGTGCCAGCAGCTTGGAAGGACCCCCCTACAATGAGCAGTTCTTC
>TRBV9|TRBJ2-4|.|.
CASSVGALAKNIQYF
TGTGCCAGCAGCGTAGGTGCGCTAGCCAAAAACATTCAGTACTTC
>TRBV30|TRBJ1-1|.|.
CAWSVPQLNTEAFF
TGTGCCTGGAGTGTACCACAGCTAAACACTGAAGCTTTCTTT
>TRBV4-2|TRBJ2-7|.|.
CASSQGGGASYEQYF
TGTGCCAGCAGCCAAGGAGGGGGTGCCTCCTACGAGCAGTACTTC
>TRBV5-5|TRBJ1-4|.|.
CASSLAVATNEKLFF
TGTGCCAGCAGCTTGGCGGTTGCAACTAATGAAAAACTGTTTTTT
>TRBV6-5|TRBJ1-2|.|once
CASSSPGRGVNYGYTF
TGTGCCAGCAGTTCTCCCGGGAGAGGAGTTAACTATGGCTACACCTTC
>TRBV19|TRBJ1-2|TRBD1|.
CATSTGRSGYTF
TGTGCCACCTCGACAGGGAGGAGCGGCTACACCTTC
>TRBV28|TRBJ1-1|TRBD1|.
CAILTRRGEDTEAFF
TGTGCCATCCTTACCCGCAGGGGGGAGGATACTGAAGCTTTCTTT
>TRBV4-1|TRBJ1-1|.|.
CASSQSGHLNTEAFF
TGCGCCAGCAGCCAGTCGGGACACTTGAACACTGAAGCTTTCTTT